The text below deals with one TCR beta chain. The PCR used 60 Vbeta and 13 Jbeta primers. Measured with immunoSEQ multiplex PCR; TCRdb has only the in-frame clones, and not every one. Among 150,000 to 180,000 clones listed, around 82% were seen once. This entry is derived from a study of cytomegalovirus exposure and HLA in healthy donors. The CDR3 is 14 amino acids. V was trimmed by 7 bases and J by 4 bases, leaving 15 bases between them. The germline V gene encodes CDR1 MNHEY and CDR2 SMNVEV (reference sequence). The rearrangement uses TRBV27 and TRBJ2-3; D might be TRBD1 (6 bases). The source is a woman between 35 and 50 years old in good health and CMV-seropositive. Sequencing used PBMCs. This CDR3 is CASNGGQGPDTQYF. Written as DNA, the CDR3 is TGTGCCAGCAATGGGGGCCAGGGCCCAGATACGCAGTATTTT.